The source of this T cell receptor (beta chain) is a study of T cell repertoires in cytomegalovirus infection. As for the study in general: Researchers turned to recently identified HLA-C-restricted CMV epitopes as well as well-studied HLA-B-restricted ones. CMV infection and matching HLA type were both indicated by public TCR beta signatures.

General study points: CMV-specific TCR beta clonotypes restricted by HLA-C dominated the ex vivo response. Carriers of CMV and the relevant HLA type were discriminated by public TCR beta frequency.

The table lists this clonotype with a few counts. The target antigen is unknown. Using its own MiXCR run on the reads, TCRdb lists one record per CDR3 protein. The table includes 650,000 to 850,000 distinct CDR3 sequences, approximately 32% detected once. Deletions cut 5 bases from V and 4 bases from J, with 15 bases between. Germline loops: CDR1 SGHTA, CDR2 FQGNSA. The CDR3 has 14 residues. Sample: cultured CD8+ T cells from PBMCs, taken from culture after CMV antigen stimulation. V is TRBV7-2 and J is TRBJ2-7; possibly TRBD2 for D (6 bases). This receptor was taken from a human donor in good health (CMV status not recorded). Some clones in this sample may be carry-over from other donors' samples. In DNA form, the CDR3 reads TGTGCCAGCAGCATCGGGACTCTCATATACGAGCAGTACTTC. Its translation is CASSIGTLIYEQYF.